One and the same sample provided the 22 T cell receptor beta chains below, sequenced in a study of Graves' ophthalmopathy and Graves' hyperthyroidism. As the template, RNA transcripts were used to amplify TCR beta CDR3 regions. Following a first-round RT-PCR that used HTBI primers, a second-round multiplex PCR was carried out. MiXCR, applied by TCRdb to the multiplex PCR reads, yields one record per CDR3 protein. This sample has 230,000 or so distinct CDR3 sequences, with around 50% found just once. Sequencing used peripheral blood. The receptors here all came from an adult man with Graves' ophthalmopathy.

This chain connects TRBV28 to TRBJ1-1; TRBD1 agrees at 9 bases. There are 14 residues in the CDR3. Trimming removed 2 bases from V and 7 bases from J; junction bases left unmatched: 5. Germline V gene data show CDR1 as MDHEN and CDR2 as SYDVKM. CDR3 in amino acids: CASSLADRGREAFF. The CDR3 nucleotides are TGTGCCAGCAGTTTAGCGGACAGGGGCCGTGAAGCTTTCTTT.

In regard to this clonotype: One end of the junction is discordant with germline, which a read error may explain. This sequence joins TRBV24-1 and TRBJ2-2; TRBD2 matches 11 bases. Germline CDR1 KGHDR, CDR2 SFDVKD. The CDR3 covers 15 residues. CDR3 loop: CATSEGTSGLGEQFF. The CDR3 nucleotides are TGTGCCACCAGTGAAGGGACTAGCGGACTAGGGGAGCAGTTTTTT.

The chain carries TRBV7-3 and TRBJ2-3; D remains unclear. The CDR3 has 11 amino acids. Germline CDR1 and CDR2: SGHTA and FQGTGA. Trimming took 4 bases from V and 2 from J, leaving 1 base between them. The CDR3 nucleotides are TGTGCCAGCAGCTACACAGATACGCAGTATTTT. Its protein is CASSYTDTQYF. The whole variable domain, remainder taken from reference TRBV7-3 and TRBJ2-3, is GAGVSQTPSNKVTEKGKYVELRCDPISGHTALYWYRQSLGQGPEFLIYFQGTGAADDSGLPNDRFFAVRPEGSVSTLKIQRTERGDSAVYLCASSYTDTQYFGPGTRLTVL.

CDR3 region: CSVDRELFF. The DNA of the CDR3 is TGCAGCGTCGACAGGGAGCTGTTTTTT. The rearrangement uses TRBV29-1 and TRBJ2-2; D gene unclear. Per the germline V gene, CDR1 is SQVTM and CDR2 is ANQGSEA. The CDR3 sequence is 9 residues long. V lost 6 bases and J 9 bases, leaving 5 bases between the germline ends.

V and J are TRBV20-1 and TRBJ1-6; D is possibly TRBD1 (5 bases). Germline V lookup: CDR1 DFQATT, CDR2 SNEGSKA (reference sequence). This CDR3 spans 15 amino acids. The V and J ends lost 5 bases and 7 bases respectively, with 18 bases between them. CDR3 sequence reads: CSAYTLGGGNSPLHF. CDR3 DNA sequence: TGCAGTGCTTACACCCTGGGGGGTGGGAATTCACCCCTCCACTTT.

CDR3 DNA: TGTGCCAGCAGCTTAGAGCCAGGGCCGACCTACGAGCAGTACTTC. It yields the protein CASSLEPGPTYEQYF. V is TRBV7-9 and J is TRBJ2-7; weak D call: TRBD1 (5 bases). The CDR3 is made up of 15 amino acids. Between the trimmed V and J ends, which lost 1 base and 2 bases, there was a span of 12 bases. Germline V CDR1 and CDR2: SEHNR, FQNEAQ (reference sequence).

This chain connects TRBV2 to TRBJ1-4; 8 bases agree with TRBD1. V lost 6 bases and J lost 5; bases outside the gene matches: 11. CDR3 length: 16 residues. Germline V gene lookup returns CDR1 SNHLY and CDR2 FYNNEI. CDR3 residues: CASSLQGGSYNEKLFF. CDR3 sequence (DNA): TGTGCCAGCAGCTTACAGGGGGGCTCCTACAATGAAAAACTGTTTTTT.

The chain employs TRBV12-3 or TRBV12-4 and TRBJ2-7, with D unclear. This CDR3 spans 14 amino acids. Trimming took 7 bases from V and 2 from J, leaving 15 bases between them. CDR3 in DNA: TGTGCCAGCACCCCCGCGTACGTTACCTACGAGCAGTACTTC. It yields the protein CASTPAYVTYEQYF.

The chain links TRBV7-3 to TRBJ2-7; 12 bases match TRBD1. The germline gives CDR1 SGHTA, CDR2 FQGTGA. V gave up 1 base and J gave up 3 bases; unmatched junction bases: 7. The CDR3 spans 17 residues. CDR3 protein: CASSLIGGTGGHYEQYF. The CDR3 DNA is TGTGCCAGCAGCTTAATCGGGGGGACAGGGGGCCACTACGAGCAGTACTTC.

The gene calls are TRBV20-1 and TRBJ2-7; 12 bases are shared with TRBD2. V dropped 2 bases and J dropped 2; count of bases not matched to a gene: 13. Germline assignment: CDR1 DFQATT and CDR2 SNEGSKA (reference sequence). The CDR3 is 18 residues long. This CDR3 reads CSARSYRTSGNLPYEQYF. The CDR3 DNA reads as TGCAGTGCTAGATCCTACAGGACTAGCGGGAATTTACCCTACGAGCAGTACTTC.

This sequence joins TRBV12-3 or TRBV12-4 and TRBJ1-5, with 10 bases identical to TRBD1. The CDR3 is 16 amino acids. The CDR3 bases are TGTGCTAGTGGTTTGGTGCTGGGACAGGGGAATCAGCCCCAGCATTTT. Encoded protein: CASGLVLGQGNQPQHF.

This clonotype was observed a few times. The chain is built from TRBV7-8 and TRBJ1-5; TRBD1 matches 7 bases. CDR3 length equals 16 residues. Germline loops: CDR1 SGHVS, CDR2 FQNEAQ. Trimming took 5 bases from V and 4 from J; bases not matched to a gene: 11. CDR3 bases: TGTGCCAGCAGCCGAGGACAGGCGGGTGGTAATCAGCCCCAGCATTTT. Protein: CASSRGQAGGNQPQHF.

The rearrangement joins TRBV7-2 to TRBJ2-7; no clear D. In germline, CDR1 is SGHTA, CDR2 FQGNSA. Trimming removed 3 bases from V and 1 base from J, with 7 bases in between. CDR3 length equals 13 residues. CDR3 sequence reads: CASSFLRSYEQYF. In nucleotides, the CDR3 is TGTGCCAGCAGCTTTCTACGGTCCTACGAGCAGTACTTC.

V gene TRBV10-1 combines with J gene TRBJ2-2; D ambiguous. The germline CDR1 and CDR2 sequences are WNHNN and SYGVQD (reference sequence). Between the trimmed V and J ends, which lost 2 bases and 5 bases, there was a span of 9 bases. The CDR3 is made up of 14 amino acids. CDR3 region: CASSENLRTGELFF. CDR3 DNA sequence: TGCGCCAGCAGTGAGAACTTGCGGACCGGGGAGCTGTTTTTT.

The J gene is TRBJ2-5, the V gene TRBV5-4, with TRBD2 identical over 8 bases. This CDR3 has 17 amino acids. V lost 4 bases to trimming and J lost 1 base; unmatched junction nucleotides: 12. CDR1 is SGHNT and CDR2 is YYREEE in the germline V gene (reference sequence). CDR3 residues: CASSPSTGLAPQETQYF. The CDR3 nucleotides read TGTGCCAGCAGCCCCTCAACCGGACTAGCCCCCCAAGAGACCCAGTACTTC.

The genes are TRBV9 and TRBJ1-2; TRBD1 matches at 9 bases. The CDR3 contains 16 residues. V lost 4 bases and J lost 5; bases outside the gene matches: 12. Germline lookup yields CDR1 SGDLS and CDR2 YYNGEE. CDR3 nucleotides: TGTGCCAGCAGCCAAGTGTCACAGGGGGCACGTTATGGCTACACCTTC. Translated, it gives CASSQVSQGARYGYTF.

The table lists this clonotype with many counts. The chain has TRBV2 and TRBJ1-4, with D perhaps matching TRBD1 (6 bases). Germline V gene lookup returns CDR1 SNHLY and CDR2 FYNNEI. With 3 bases removed from V and 6 bases from J, the gap between germline ends came to 11 bases. The CDR3 loop spans 14 amino acids. The CDR3 nucleotides are TGTGCCAGCAGTGAGGACAGACGGGATGAAAAACTGTTTTTT. Its translation is CASSEDRRDEKLFF.

This chain's CDR3 is CASSEPRPRQGMETQYF. CDR3 bases: TGTGCCAGCAGTGAACCTCGCCCTAGACAGGGGATGGAGACCCAGTACTTC. This chain links TRBV6-1 with TRBJ2-5; 8 bases fit TRBD1. The V gene end was trimmed by 2 bases and the J gene end by 5 bases; junction bases not matched to a gene: 13. The CDR3 sequence is 17 residues long. Looked up from germline, CDR1 is MNHNS and CDR2 is SASEGT.

The gene calls are TRBV10-2 and TRBJ1-5; 7 bases align to TRBD1. The V gene end was trimmed by 6 bases and the J gene end by 1 base; junction bases not matched to a gene: 9. The CDR3 sequence is 16 residues long. Germline-derived CDR1 and CDR2 are WSHSY and SAAADI. The CDR3 spells CASRDYQQGSNQPQHF. The CDR3 DNA sequence: TGCGCCAGCAGAGACTATCAACAGGGGAGCAATCAGCCCCAGCATTTT.

Regarding this clonotype: A junction boundary mismatches the germline segment, possibly from a read error. This chain joins TRBV7-9 and TRBJ2-7, with TRBD1 identical over 9 bases. Looked up from germline, CDR1 is SEHNR and CDR2 is FQNEAQ (reference sequence). CDR3 length: 15 residues. CDR3 in amino acids: CASSHYVQGAYEQYF. DNA of the CDR3: TGCGCCAGCAGCCACTACGTACAGGGGGCTTACGAGCAGTACTTC.

The chain joins TRBV12-3 or TRBV12-4 to TRBJ1-2; maybe TRBD1 (6 bases). The CDR3 length is 15 residues. V shed 3 bases and J shed 5 bases, with 16 bases lying between them. CDR3 bases: TGTGCCAGCAGTTTTCCCGGACAGCTCGTTTATGGCTACACCTTC. Translation gives CASSFPGQLVYGYTF.

This clonotype was seen ten or more times. V usage is TRBV20-1 and J usage is TRBJ2-5; D gene unclear. The CDR3 is 11 residues long. CDR1 is DFQATT and CDR2 is SNEGSKA in the germline V gene (reference sequence). V lost 3 bases and J 5 bases, leaving 7 bases between the germline ends. The CDR3 coding sequence is TGCAGTGCTAGGGGCTTGGAGACCCAGTACTTC. It specifies CSARGLETQYF.